The clone carrying this T cell receptor beta chain has more than one count but fewer than ten. TCRdb passed the 5' RACE reads through MiXCR, listing each CDR3 protein once. The sample lists roughly 770,000 distinct CDR3 sequences, about 20% occurring once. This specimen comes from a study of identical twins. The V gene lost 5 bases and the J gene lost 0 bases, with 4 bases spanning the gap. The length of the CDR3 is 11 residues. Germline CDR1 and CDR2: SQVTM and ANQGSEA. This sample was also put to use in a study of T cells expressing NK-cell markers. That publication notes: Sorted CD3+CD56-NKG2C+, CD3+CD56+NKG2C+ and CD3+CD56+NKG2C- T cells supplied the TCR beta repertoires.

The V call is TRBV29-1, the J call TRBJ2-5; D is undetermined. The source is a woman aged 18-35 years in good health. Sequenced sample: PBMCs. CDR3 region: CSVRDQETQYF. In nucleotides, the CDR3 is TGCAGCGTTCGGGACCAAGAGACCCAGTACTTC.